This T cell receptor (beta chain) was documented in a study of blood T cell repertoires in COVID-19. Assay used: immunoSEQ multiplex PCR; TCRdb lists only in-frame clones, some missing. The sample lists about 250,000 clones; 89% were seen once. The length of the CDR3 is 16 residues. V dropped 5 bases and J dropped 8 bases, with 20 bases sitting between them. Germline lookup yields CDR1 SGHKS and CDR2 YYEKEE (reference sequence). Adults between about 18 and 89 years of age took part from 20 to 25 US areas. Participants had their cohort set by participant-reported clinical history. The source material was PBMCs or T cells enriched from blood (not recorded which). This sequence originates from a woman under 40 with acute COVID-19. The chain carries TRBV5-5 and TRBJ1-6; no definite D call. The CDR3 sequence: CASSHELHTIDSPLHF. The CDR3 DNA is TGTGCCAGCAGTCACGAACTACACACCATTGATTCACCCCTCCACTTT.